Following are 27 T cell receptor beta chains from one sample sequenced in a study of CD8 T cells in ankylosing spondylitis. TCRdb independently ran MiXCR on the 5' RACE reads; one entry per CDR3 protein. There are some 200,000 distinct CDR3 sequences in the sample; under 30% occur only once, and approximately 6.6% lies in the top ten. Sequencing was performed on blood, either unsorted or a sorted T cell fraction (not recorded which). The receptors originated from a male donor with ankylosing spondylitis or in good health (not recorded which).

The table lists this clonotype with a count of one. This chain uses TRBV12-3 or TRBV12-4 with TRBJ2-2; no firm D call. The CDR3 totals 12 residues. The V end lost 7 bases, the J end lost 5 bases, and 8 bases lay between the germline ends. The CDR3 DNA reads TGTGCCAGCACCCTTCGTACCGGGGAGCTGTTTTTT. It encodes CASTLRTGELFF.

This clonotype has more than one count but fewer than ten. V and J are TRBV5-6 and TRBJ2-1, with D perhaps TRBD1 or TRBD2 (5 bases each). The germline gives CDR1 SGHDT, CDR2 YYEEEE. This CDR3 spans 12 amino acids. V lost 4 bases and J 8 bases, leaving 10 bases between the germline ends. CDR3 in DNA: TGTGCCAGCAGCCGCAGGGAGCATGAGCAGTTCTTC. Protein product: CASSRREHEQFF.

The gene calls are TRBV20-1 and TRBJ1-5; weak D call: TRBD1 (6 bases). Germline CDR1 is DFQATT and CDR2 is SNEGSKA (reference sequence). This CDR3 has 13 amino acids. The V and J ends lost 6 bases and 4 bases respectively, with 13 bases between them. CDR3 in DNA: TGCAGTGCCCAACAGGGATGGAATCAGCCCCAGCATTTT. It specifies CSAQQGWNQPQHF.

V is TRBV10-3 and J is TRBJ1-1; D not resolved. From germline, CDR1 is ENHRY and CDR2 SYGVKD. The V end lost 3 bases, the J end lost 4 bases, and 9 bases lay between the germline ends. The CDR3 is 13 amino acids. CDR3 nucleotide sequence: TGTGCCATCAGTGATACCCGGGGCACTGAAGCTTTCTTT. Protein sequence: CAISDTRGTEAFF.

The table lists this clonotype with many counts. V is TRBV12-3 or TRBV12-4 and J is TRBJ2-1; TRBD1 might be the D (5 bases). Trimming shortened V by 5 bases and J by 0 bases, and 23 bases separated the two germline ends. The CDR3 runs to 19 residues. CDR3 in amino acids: CASSQDSRLGSGSYNEQFF. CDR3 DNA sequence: TGTGCCAGCAGTCAAGACAGCAGGCTAGGGTCTGGCTCCTACAATGAGCAGTTCTTC.

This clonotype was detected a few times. CDR3 nucleotide sequence: TGTGCCAGTAGTAAAACAGGGGTGGGCAATCAGCCCCAGCATTTT. It encodes CASSKTGVGNQPQHF. V and J are TRBV19 and TRBJ1-5; TRBD1 aligns across 7 bases. The V gene's germline CDR1 is LNHDA and CDR2 SQIVND (reference sequence). With 4 bases clipped from V and 2 bases from J, the junction kept 5 bases outside the gene matches. This CDR3 spans 15 amino acids.

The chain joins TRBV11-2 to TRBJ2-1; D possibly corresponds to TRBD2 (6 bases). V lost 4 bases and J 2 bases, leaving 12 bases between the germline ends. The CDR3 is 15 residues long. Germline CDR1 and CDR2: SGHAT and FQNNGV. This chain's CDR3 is CASSSGLHPYNEQFF. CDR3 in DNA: TGTGCCAGCAGCTCGGGACTCCACCCCTACAATGAGCAGTTCTTC.

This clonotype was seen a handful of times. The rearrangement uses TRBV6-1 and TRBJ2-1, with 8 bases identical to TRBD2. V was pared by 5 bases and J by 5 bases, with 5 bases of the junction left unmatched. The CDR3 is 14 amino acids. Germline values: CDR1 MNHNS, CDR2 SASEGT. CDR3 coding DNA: TGTGCCAGCAGTCGACTAGCGATCCACAATGAGCAGTTCTTC. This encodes CASSRLAIHNEQFF.

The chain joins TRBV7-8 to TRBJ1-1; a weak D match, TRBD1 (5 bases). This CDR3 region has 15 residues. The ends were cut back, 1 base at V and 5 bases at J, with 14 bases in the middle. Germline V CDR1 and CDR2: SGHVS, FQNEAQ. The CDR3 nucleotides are TGTGCCAGCAGCTTAGAAGGGAGTGGGGGGACTGAAGCTTTCTTT. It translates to CASSLEGSGGTEAFF.

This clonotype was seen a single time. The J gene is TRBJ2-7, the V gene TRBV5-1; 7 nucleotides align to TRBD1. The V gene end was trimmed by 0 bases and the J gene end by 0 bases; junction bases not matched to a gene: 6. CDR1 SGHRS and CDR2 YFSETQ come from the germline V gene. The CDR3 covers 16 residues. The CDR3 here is CASSLVQGRSSYEQYF. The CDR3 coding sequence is TGCGCCAGCAGCTTGGTACAGGGGCGATCCTCCTACGAGCAGTACTTC.

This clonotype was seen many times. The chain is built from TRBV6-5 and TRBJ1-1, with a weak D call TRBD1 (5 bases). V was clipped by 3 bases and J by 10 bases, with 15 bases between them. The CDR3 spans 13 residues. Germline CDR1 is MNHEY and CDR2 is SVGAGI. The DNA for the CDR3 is TGTGCCAGCAGTTATTGGGACGGCCGTCGAGCTTTCTTT. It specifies CASSYWDGRRAFF.

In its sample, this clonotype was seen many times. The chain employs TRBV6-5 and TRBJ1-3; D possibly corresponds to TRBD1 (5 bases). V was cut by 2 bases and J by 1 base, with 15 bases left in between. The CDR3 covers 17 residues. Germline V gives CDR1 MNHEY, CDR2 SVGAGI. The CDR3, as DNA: TGTGCCAGCAGTTACACTTCGAGGGGACCTTCTGGAAACACCATATATTTT. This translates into CASSYTSRGPSGNTIYF.

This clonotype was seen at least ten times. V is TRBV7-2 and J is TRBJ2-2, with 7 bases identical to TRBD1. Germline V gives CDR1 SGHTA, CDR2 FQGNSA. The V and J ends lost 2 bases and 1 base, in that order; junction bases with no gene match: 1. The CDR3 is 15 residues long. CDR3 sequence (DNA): TGTGCCAGCAGCTTAAACAGGGGGAACACCGGGGAGCTGTTTTTT. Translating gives CASSLNRGNTGELFF.

CDR3 sequence (DNA): TGTGCCACCAGCAGAGATCCAATTACCTACGAGCAGTACTTC. Its translation: CATSRDPITYEQYF. The chain combines TRBV15 with TRBJ2-7; no clear D. V was clipped by 0 bases and J by 2 bases, with 8 bases between them. Germline V CDR1 and CDR2: LNHNV, YYDKDF (reference sequence). This CDR3 contains 14 residues.

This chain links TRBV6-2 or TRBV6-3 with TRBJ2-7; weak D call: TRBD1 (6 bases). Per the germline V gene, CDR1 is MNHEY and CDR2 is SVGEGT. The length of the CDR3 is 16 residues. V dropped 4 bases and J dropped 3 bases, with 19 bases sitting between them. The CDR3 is CASSFIQGKFVYEQYF. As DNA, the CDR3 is TGTGCCAGCAGTTTCATCCAGGGGAAGTTCGTCTACGAGCAGTACTTC.

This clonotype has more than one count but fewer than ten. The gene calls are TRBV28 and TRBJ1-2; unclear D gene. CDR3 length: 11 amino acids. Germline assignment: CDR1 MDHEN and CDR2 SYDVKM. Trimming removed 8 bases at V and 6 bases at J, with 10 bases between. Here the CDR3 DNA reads TGTGCCAGCTCGGCCGAGAATGGCTACACCTTC. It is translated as CASSAENGYTF.

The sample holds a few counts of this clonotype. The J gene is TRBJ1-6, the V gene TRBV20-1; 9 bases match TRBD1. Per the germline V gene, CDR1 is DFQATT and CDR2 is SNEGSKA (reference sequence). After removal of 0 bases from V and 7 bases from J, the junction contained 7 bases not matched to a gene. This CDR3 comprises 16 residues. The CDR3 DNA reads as TGCAGTGCTAGAGACCCAAGACAGGGGGTGAATTCACCCCTCCACTTT. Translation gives CSARDPRQGVNSPLHF.

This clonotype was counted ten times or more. This chain's CDR3 is CASSGTAGYNEQFF. The DNA for the CDR3 is TGCGCCAGCAGCGGGACGGCTGGATACAATGAGCAGTTCTTC. The chain combines TRBV5-1 with TRBJ2-1; TRBD1 or TRBD2 may be the D gene (5 bases each). Germline CDR1 and CDR2: SGHRS and YFSETQ. Trimming pared 4 bases from V and 4 bases from J, leaving 12 bases between. The CDR3 runs 14 residues.

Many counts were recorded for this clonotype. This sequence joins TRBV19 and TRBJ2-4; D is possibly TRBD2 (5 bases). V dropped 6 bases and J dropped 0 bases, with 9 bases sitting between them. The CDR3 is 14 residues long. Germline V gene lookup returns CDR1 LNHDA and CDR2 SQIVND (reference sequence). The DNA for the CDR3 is TGTGCCAGTAGGGACGGACTAGCCAAAAACATTCAGTACTTC. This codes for CASRDGLAKNIQYF. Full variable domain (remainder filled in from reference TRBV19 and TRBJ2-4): DGGITQSPKYLFRKEGQNVTLSCEQNLNHDAMYWYRQDPGQGLRLIYYSQIVNDFQKGDIAEGYSVSREKKESFPLTVTSAQKNPTAFYLCASRDGLAKNIQYFGAGTRLSVL.

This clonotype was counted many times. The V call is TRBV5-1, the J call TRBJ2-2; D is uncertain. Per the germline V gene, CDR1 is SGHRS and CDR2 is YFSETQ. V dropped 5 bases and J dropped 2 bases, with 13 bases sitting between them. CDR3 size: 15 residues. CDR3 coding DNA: TGCGCCAGCAGGCCGCGCAGCCTAAACACCGGGGAGCTGTTTTTT. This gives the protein CASRPRSLNTGELFF.

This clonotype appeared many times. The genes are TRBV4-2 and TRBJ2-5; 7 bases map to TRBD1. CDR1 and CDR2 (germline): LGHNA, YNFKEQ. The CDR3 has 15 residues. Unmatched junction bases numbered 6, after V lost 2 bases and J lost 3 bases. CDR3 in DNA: TGTGCCAGCAGCCAATACAAAGACAGGGAAGAGACCCAGTACTTC. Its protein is CASSQYKDREETQYF.

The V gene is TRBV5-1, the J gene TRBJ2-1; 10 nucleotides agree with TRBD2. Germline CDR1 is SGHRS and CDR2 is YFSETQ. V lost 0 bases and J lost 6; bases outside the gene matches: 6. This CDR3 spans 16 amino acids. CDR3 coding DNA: TGCGCCAGCAGCTTGGGGTCTAGCGGGAGAGGCAATGAGCAGTTCTTC. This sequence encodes CASSLGSSGRGNEQFF.

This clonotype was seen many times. CDR3 nucleotide sequence: TGCAGTGCGGTAGGGCGGGCTTTCTTT. Amino acid sequence: CSAVGRAFF. J is TRBJ1-1 and V is TRBV20-1; D gene ambiguous. V was shortened by 6 bases and J by 11 bases, with 10 bases between the two germline ends. The germline V gene encodes CDR1 DFQATT and CDR2 SNEGSKA (reference sequence). CDR3 size: 9 residues.

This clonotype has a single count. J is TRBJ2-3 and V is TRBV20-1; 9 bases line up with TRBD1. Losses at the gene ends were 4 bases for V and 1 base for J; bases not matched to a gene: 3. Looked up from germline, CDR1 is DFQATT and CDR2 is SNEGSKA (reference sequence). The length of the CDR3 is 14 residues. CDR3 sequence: CSAKTGGGTDTQYF. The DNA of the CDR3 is TGCAGTGCTAAAACAGGGGGCGGCACAGATACGCAGTATTTT.

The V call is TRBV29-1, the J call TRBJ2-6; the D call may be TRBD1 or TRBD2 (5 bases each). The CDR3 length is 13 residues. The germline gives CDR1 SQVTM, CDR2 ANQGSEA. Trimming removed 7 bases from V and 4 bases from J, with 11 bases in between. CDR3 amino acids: CSAGGLGANVLTF. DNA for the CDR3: TGCAGCGCTGGGGGTCTGGGGGCCAACGTCCTGACTTTC. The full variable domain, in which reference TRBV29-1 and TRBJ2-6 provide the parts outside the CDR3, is SAVISQKPSRDICQRGTSLTIQCQVDSQVTMMFWYRQQPGQSLTLIATANQGSEATYESGFVIDKFPISRPNLTFSTLTVSNMSPEDSSIYLCSAGGLGANVLTFGAGSRLTVL.

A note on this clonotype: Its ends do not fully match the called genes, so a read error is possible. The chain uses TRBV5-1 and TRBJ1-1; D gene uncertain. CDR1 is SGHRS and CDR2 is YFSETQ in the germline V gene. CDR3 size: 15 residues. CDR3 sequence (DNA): TGCGCCAGCAGCTTCGGGTCGGGAGGAATCACTGAAGCTCTCTTT. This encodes CASSFGSGGITEALF. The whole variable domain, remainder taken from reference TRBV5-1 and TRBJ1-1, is KAGVTQTPRYLIKTRGQQVTLSCSPISGHRSVSWYQQTPGQGLQFLFEYFSETQRNKGNFPGRFSGRQFSNSRSEMNVSTLELGDSALYLCASSFGSGGITEALFGQGTRLTVV.

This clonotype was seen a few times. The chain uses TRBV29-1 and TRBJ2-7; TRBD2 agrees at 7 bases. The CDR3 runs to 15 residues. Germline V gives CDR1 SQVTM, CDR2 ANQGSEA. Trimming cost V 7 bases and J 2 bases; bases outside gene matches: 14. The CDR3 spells CSAAGSLAETYEQYF. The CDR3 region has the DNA TGCAGCGCCGCGGGATCCCTAGCGGAAACCTACGAGCAGTACTTC.